This entry lists 23 T cell receptor beta chains sequenced from one sample in a study of cytotoxic CD8 clonotypes in ibrutinib-treated CLL. Measured with immunoSEQ multiplex PCR; TCRdb has only the in-frame clones, and not every one. This table has 150,000 to 200,000 clones, roughly 90% appearing once. The specimen was PBMCs, collected at disease progression, from a patient treated with ibrutinib. These receptors were obtained from a human donor with chronic lymphocytic leukemia.

The chain recombines TRBV6-5 with TRBJ2-7; D is perhaps TRBD2 (6 bases). V was pared by 6 bases and J by 0 bases, with 15 bases between. Germline CDR1 reads MNHEY; CDR2 reads SVGAGI. The CDR3 sequence is 15 residues long. CDR3 sequence (DNA): TGTGCCAGCAGCCAATTCGGGGGTAGCTCCTACGAGCAGTACTTC. Protein: CASSQFGGSSYEQYF.

V and J are TRBV5-1 and TRBJ1-2; 7 nucleotides line up with TRBD1. V trimming: 0 bases; J trimming: 3 bases; junction bases outside the gene matches: 8. The CDR3 is 16 residues long. Germline assignment: CDR1 SGHRS and CDR2 YFSETQ. This CDR3 reads CASSLAPAGTDYGYTF. The CDR3 DNA sequence: TGCGCCAGCAGCTTGGCACCTGCCGGGACAGACTATGGCTACACCTTC.

This chain links TRBV6-1 with TRBJ2-7; a possible D gene is TRBD2 (5 bases). V shed 4 bases and J shed 0 bases, with 13 bases lying between them. This CDR3 is built from 15 residues. Germline lookup yields CDR1 MNHNS and CDR2 SASEGT. Here the CDR3 reads CASSGAGRSSYEQYF. The CDR3 region has the DNA TGTGCCAGCAGTGGTGCGGGTCGAAGCTCCTACGAGCAGTACTTC.

The chain has TRBV6-5 and TRBJ2-5; weak D call: TRBD1 (5 bases). Germline assignment: CDR1 MNHEY and CDR2 SVGAGI. The length of the CDR3 is 13 residues. Trimming removed 2 bases at V and 2 bases at J, with 6 bases between. This CDR3 reads CASSYNRQETQYF. The CDR3, as DNA: TGTGCCAGCAGTTACAACAGGCAAGAGACCCAGTACTTC.

This clone was counted only a few times. The chain combines TRBV10-3 with TRBJ2-1; D is perhaps TRBD1 (5 bases). V was shortened by 5 bases and J by 8 bases, with 25 bases between the two germline ends. The CDR3 runs to 17 residues. Germline V CDR1 and CDR2: ENHRY, SYGVKD. The CDR3 reads CAISSGAHEFGQDEQFF. CDR3 nucleotide sequence: TGTGCCATCAGTTCTGGGGCCCACGAATTTGGGCAGGATGAGCAGTTCTTC.

The chain recombines TRBV5-1 with TRBJ2-7; TRBD2 matches 8 bases. The ends lost 1 base at V and 2 bases at J; junction bases unmatched: 2. This CDR3 region has 14 residues. Germline CDR1 and CDR2: SGHRS and YFSETQ. The CDR3 sequence is CASSLQRETYEQYF. The DNA for the CDR3 is TGCGCCAGCAGCTTGCAGCGGGAGACCTACGAGCAGTACTTC.

The chain joins TRBV7-3 to TRBJ1-2; maybe TRBD1 (6 bases). CDR3 length: 15 residues. V gave up 1 base and J gave up 8 bases, with 17 bases separating them. The germline V gene encodes CDR1 SGHTA and CDR2 FQGTGA. CDR3 DNA sequence: TGTGCCAGCAGCTTAAACGGACAGCAGCAGGGGGGCTACACCTTC. Translation: CASSLNGQQQGGYTF.

The chain uses TRBV7-8 and TRBJ2-7; D may match TRBD1 or TRBD2 (6 bases each). V dropped 5 bases and J dropped 1 base, with 15 bases sitting between them. Germline V gene sequence: CDR1 SGHVS, CDR2 FQNEAQ. The CDR3 spans 15 residues. This chain's CDR3 is CASSALGGTSYEQYF. CDR3 nucleotides: TGTGCCAGCAGCGCACTCGGGGGCACATCCTACGAGCAGTACTTC.

This chain connects TRBV4-1 to TRBJ2-5, with a weak D call TRBD2 (5 bases). In germline, CDR1 is MGHRA, CDR2 YSYEKL. V lost 0 bases and J lost 2, with 10 bases in between. This CDR3 contains 15 residues. DNA for the CDR3: TGCGCCAGCAGCCAAGACCGGTCGGGGCAAGAGACCCAGTACTTC. It specifies CASSQDRSGQETQYF.

The rearrangement joins TRBV11-3 to TRBJ1-2; 8 positions agree with TRBD1. The CDR3 is made up of 14 amino acids. Germline-derived CDR1 and CDR2 are SGHNT and YENEEA. The V segment lost 6 bases and the J segment 6 bases; nucleotides outside the gene matches: 9. In DNA form, the CDR3 reads TGTGCCAGCAGAGATCCAGGGGGCGTAAATGGCTACACCTTC. It encodes CASRDPGGVNGYTF.

V gene TRBV7-9 combines with J gene TRBJ1-1; 7 bases agree with TRBD1. CDR1 is SEHNR and CDR2 is FQNEAQ in the germline V gene (reference sequence). J lost 0 bases, V lost 8 bases, and 12 bases had no gene match. The CDR3 extends over 16 amino acids. CDR3 in amino acids: CASRGDSDLMNTEAFF. The CDR3 coding sequence is TGTGCCAGCCGCGGGGACAGCGACCTCATGAACACTGAAGCTTTCTTT.

This rearrangement joins TRBV29-1 to TRBJ2-2, with 8 bases identical to TRBD1. V lost 7 bases and J lost 6; bases outside the gene matches: 13. There are 15 residues in the CDR3. Germline CDR1 reads SQVTM; CDR2 reads ANQGSEA. The CDR3 DNA is TGCAGCGGGTCTAGTCCAGGGGGCACAGCCGGGGAGCTGTTTTTT. Protein product: CSGSSPGGTAGELFF.

The chain combines TRBV7-2 with TRBJ2-3; D call uncertain. Germline assignment: CDR1 SGHTA and CDR2 FQGNSA. CDR3 length: 13 amino acids. V shed 5 bases and J shed 2 bases, with 8 bases lying between them. CDR3 in amino acids: CASSLENTDTQYF. The CDR3 DNA is TGTGCCAGCAGCCTTGAGAACACAGATACGCAGTATTTT. The full variable domain, rest sourced from reference TRBV7-2 and TRBJ2-3, is GAGVSQSPSNKVTEKGKDVELRCDPISGHTALYWYRQSLGQGLEFLIYFQGNSAPDKSGLPSDRFSAERTGGSVSTLTIQRTQQEDSAVYLCASSLENTDTQYFGPGTRLTVL.

This clone was seen more than once but under ten times. The V call is TRBV6-5, the J call TRBJ1-5; maybe TRBD1 (6 bases). V was shortened by 4 bases and J by 6 bases, with 7 bases between the two germline ends. The CDR3 runs to 12 residues. Germline CDR1 is MNHEY and CDR2 is SVGAGI. CDR3 protein: CASSSRGQPQHF. The CDR3, as DNA: TGTGCCAGCAGTTCCAGGGGTCAGCCCCAGCATTTT.

V gene TRBV2 combines with J gene TRBJ1-5, with 9 bases fitting TRBD1. This CDR3 region has 14 residues. The germline V gene encodes CDR1 SNHLY and CDR2 FYNNEI. V gave up 8 bases and J gave up 4 bases; unmatched junction bases: 6. The CDR3 sequence is CASGQGNPNQPQHF. As DNA, the CDR3 is TGTGCCAGCGGACAGGGGAACCCTAATCAGCCCCAGCATTTT.

J is TRBJ2-7 and V is TRBV6-5; D is undetermined. The CDR3 is 16 residues long. Germline V gives CDR1 MNHEY, CDR2 SVGAGI. Trimming took 2 bases from V and 4 from J, leaving 18 bases between them. The CDR3 here is CASSYTRTHILYEQYF. CDR3 DNA: TGTGCCAGCAGTTACACGCGGACCCACATTTTATACGAGCAGTACTTC.

This clone was seen more than once but under ten times. The gene calls are TRBV6-5 and TRBJ1-5, with D perhaps matching TRBD1 (6 bases). The CDR3 contains 14 residues. V was trimmed by 6 bases and J by 3 bases, leaving 12 bases between them. CDR1 is MNHEY, CDR2 SVGAGI, per germline. The CDR3 nucleotides read TGTGCCAGCAGCTGGACAGATACCAATCAGCCCCAGCATTTT. Protein sequence: CASSWTDTNQPQHF.

This chain links TRBV6-4 with TRBJ2-2; 7 bases agree with TRBD2. J lost 2 bases, V lost 0 bases, and 3 bases had no gene match. The CDR3 is 16 residues long. CDR1 and CDR2 (germline): MRHNA, SNTAGT. The CDR3 nucleotides read TGTGCCAGCAGTGACTCGGCGGGAGCAAACACCGGGGAGCTGTTTTTT. Translating gives CASSDSAGANTGELFF.

This chain uses TRBV6-5 with TRBJ2-7; D remains ambiguous. The CDR3 is 16 amino acids. The ends were cut back, 4 bases at V and 6 bases at J, with 22 bases in the middle. The germline gives CDR1 MNHEY, CDR2 SVGAGI. CDR3 in DNA: TGTGCCAGCAGTTTATCCACATACATTGGAGCTGCCGAGCAGTACTTC. Translated: CASSLSTYIGAAEQYF.

This chain joins TRBV30 and TRBJ1-5, with unresolved D. V was pared by 3 bases and J by 4 bases, with 10 bases between. Germline values: CDR1 GTSNPN, CDR2 SVGIG (reference sequence). The CDR3 sequence is 13 residues long. CDR3 sequence reads: CAWSEGGNQPQHF. CDR3 nucleotide sequence: TGTGCCTGGAGCGAAGGAGGAAATCAGCCCCAGCATTTT. The full variable domain, its missing parts supplied by reference TRBV30 and TRBJ1-5, is SQTIHQWPATLVQPVGSPLSLECTVEGTSNPNLYWYRQAAGRGLQLLFYSVGIGQISSEVPQNLSASRPQDRQFILSSKKLLLSDSGFYLCAWSEGGNQPQHFGDGTRLSIL.

This clone was picked up a small number of times. CDR3 region: CASSPRTSGKGVHEQYF. The CDR3 nucleotides are TGTGCCAGCTCACCACGAACTAGCGGGAAGGGGGTACACGAGCAGTACTTC. The V and J genes are TRBV18 and TRBJ2-7, with TRBD2 identical over 10 bases. Unmatched junction bases numbered 11, after V lost 1 base and J lost 5 bases. The germline V gene has CDR1 KGHSH and CDR2 LQKENI. This CDR3 has 17 residues.

The V and J genes are TRBV5-1 and TRBJ1-1; a weak D match, TRBD1 (6 bases). This CDR3 region has 13 residues. Germline V CDR1 and CDR2: SGHRS, YFSETQ. The V end was cut by 7 bases, the J end by 4 bases, with 14 bases between. This CDR3 reads CASGEQGATEAFF. In DNA form, the CDR3 reads TGCGCCAGCGGGGAACAGGGAGCCACTGAAGCTTTCTTT.

This sequence joins TRBV25-1 and TRBJ2-5; 12 bases are a match to TRBD1. Per germline, CDR1 MGHDK and CDR2 SYGVNS. After removal of 4 bases from V and 5 bases from J, the junction contained 8 bases not matched to a gene. This CDR3 is 16 amino acids long. CDR3 DNA: TGTGCCAGCAGTGGAACAACCGGGACAGGGGGCGAGACCCAGTACTTC. The encoded protein is CASSGTTGTGGETQYF.